One sample yielded the 32 T cell receptor beta chains listed below, sequenced in a study of blood T cells in healthy people across ages. Primers used in a second PCR of roughly 7 to 12 cycles were a sample-barcoded 5' primer and a J-beta primer mix. Using its own MiXCR run on the 5' RACE reads, TCRdb lists one record per CDR3 protein. The sample consists of around 800,000 distinct CDR3 sequences, about half of them appearing once. Material: blood. The receptors shown here come from an elderly man in good health.

In this sample, this clonotype turned up many times. V is TRBV20-1 and J is TRBJ1-2; D perhaps matches TRBD1 (5 bases). CDR1 DFQATT and CDR2 SNEGSKA come from the germline V gene (reference sequence). Trimming removed 6 bases at V and 4 bases at J, with 21 bases between. CDR3 size: 15 residues. CDR3 loop: CSATGQGEASYGYTF. The CDR3 DNA sequence: TGCAGTGCCACCGGGCAAGGGGAGGCAAGCTATGGCTACACCTTC.

Of note for this clonotype: A much larger clone lies a single base off, so this may be a read error. The chain recombines TRBV20-1 with TRBJ2-1; D unresolved. Deletions cut 4 bases from V and 8 bases from J, with 12 bases between. The length of the CDR3 is 12 residues. Per germline, CDR1 DFQATT and CDR2 SNEGSKA (reference sequence). The CDR3 loop reads CSAIARSYEQFF. Written as DNA, the CDR3 is TGCAGTGCTATTGCTAGATCGTATGAGCAGTTCTTC.

The chain couples TRBV5-1 to TRBJ2-7, with D unresolved. This CDR3 contains 14 residues. V was trimmed by 3 bases and J by 10 bases, leaving 20 bases between them. Germline values: CDR1 SGHRS, CDR2 YFSETQ. The CDR3 DNA reads as TGCGCCAGCAGCTCGGATGACGGCCCTACGACACAGTACTTC. It encodes CASSSDDGPTTQYF. The full variable domain, with the rest looked up from reference TRBV5-1 and TRBJ2-7, is KAGVTQTPRYLIKTRGQQVTLSCSPISGHRSVSWYQQTPGQGLQFLFEYFSETQRNKGNFPGRFSGRQFSNSRSEMNVSTLELGDSALYLCASSSDDGPTTQYFGPGTRLTVT.

About this clonotype itself: One base away lies a much larger clone, so this may be a sequencing read error. The chain has TRBV20-1 and TRBJ2-7, with 7 bases matching TRBD2. CDR3 length equals 16 residues. Germline CDR1 is DFQATT and CDR2 is SNEGSKA (reference sequence). V trimming: 6 bases; J trimming: 4 bases; junction bases outside the gene matches: 18. CDR3 protein: CSARPGLTGVLYEQYF. In DNA, the CDR3 is TGCAGTGCGCGCCCGGGACTAACGGGAGTGTTATACGAGCAGTACTTC.

Comments on this clonotype: One end of the junction varies from germline; a read error may be responsible. The chain combines TRBV27 with TRBJ2-5; D is unclear. The CDR3 extends over 11 amino acids. Germline CDR1 reads MNHEY; CDR2 reads SMNVEV (reference sequence). CDR3 amino acids: CTSSTKGEQYF. The CDR3 nucleotides are TGTACCAGCAGTACGAAGGGTGAGCAGTACTTC.

The chain recombines TRBV9 with TRBJ2-1, with a tentative D call TRBD1 (6 bases). The length of the CDR3 is 17 residues. In germline, CDR1 is SGDLS, CDR2 YYNGEE. V lost 4 bases, J lost 0 bases, and 17 bases lay in between. Here the CDR3 DNA reads TGTGCCAGCAGCCCCCCCCCGGACAGTAGCTCCTACAATGAGCAGTTCTTC. As protein: CASSPPPDSSSYNEQFF.

This sequence joins TRBV6-2 or TRBV6-3 and TRBJ2-1; D is possibly TRBD2 (6 bases). The DNA end lines up better with TRBJ2-7; the J call may be wrong. From germline, CDR1 is MNHEY and CDR2 SVGEGT. This CDR3 is built from 17 residues. CDR3 residues: CASSYPRLDLTYNEQYF. DNA for the CDR3: TGTGCCAGCAGTTACCCTCGACTAGATCTCACCTACAATGAGCAGTACTTC.

This clonotype was detected ten times or more. The V call is TRBV10-3, the J call TRBJ2-1; 9 bases are shared with TRBD2. Germline values: CDR1 ENHRY, CDR2 SYGVKD. J was trimmed by 8 bases and V by 4 bases; bases with no gene match: 3. The CDR3 has 13 residues. Written as DNA, the CDR3 is TGTGCCATCAGTGGGGGACTAGCTGATGAGCAGTTCTTC. Encoded protein: CAISGGLADEQFF.

The chain has TRBV9 and TRBJ2-2, with 8 bases aligning to TRBD2. This CDR3 comprises 14 residues. With 2 bases clipped from V and 10 bases from J, the junction kept 7 bases outside the gene matches. The germline CDR1 and CDR2 sequences are SGDLS and YYNGEE. CDR3 protein: CASSVGRVAEELFF. In DNA form, the CDR3 reads TGTGCCAGCAGCGTCGGGAGGGTCGCCGAGGAGCTGTTTTTT.

This clonotype was picked up a small number of times. The chain employs TRBV10-3 and TRBJ1-2; TRBD1 might be the D (5 bases). The CDR3 is made up of 14 amino acids. V was clipped by 3 bases and J by 5 bases, with 13 bases between them. Per germline, CDR1 ENHRY and CDR2 SYGVKD. CDR3 protein: CAISDPGRPYGYTF. In DNA, the CDR3 is TGTGCCATCAGTGATCCGGGACGGCCTTATGGCTACACCTTC.

This chain links TRBV20-1 with TRBJ1-5; a possible D gene is TRBD1 (6 bases). CDR3 length: 15 residues. Trimming shortened V by 0 bases and J by 4 bases, and 13 bases separated the two germline ends. In germline, CDR1 is DFQATT, CDR2 SNEGSKA (reference sequence). Here the CDR3 DNA reads TGCAGTGCTAGAGATCCGAGGGGGGAAAATCAGCCCCAGCATTTT. It translates to CSARDPRGENQPQHF.

The chain combines TRBV5-6 with TRBJ2-1, with 8 bases matching TRBD1. Germline V gives CDR1 SGHDT, CDR2 YYEEEE. With 3 bases clipped from V and 8 bases from J, the junction kept 10 bases outside the gene matches. The CDR3 sequence is 15 residues long. CDR3 amino acids: CASSSTGDPSDEQFF. CDR3 in DNA: TGTGCCAGCAGCTCGACAGGGGACCCTTCTGATGAGCAGTTCTTC.

This clonotype appeared many times. The chain joins TRBV18 to TRBJ2-5; D call uncertain. Trimming shortened V by 4 bases and J by 5 bases, and 8 bases separated the two germline ends. The CDR3 sequence is 12 residues long. Germline lookup yields CDR1 KGHSH and CDR2 LQKENI. CDR3 coding DNA: TGTGCCAGCTCACTACCTAGTGAGACCCAGTACTTC. Its translation: CASSLPSETQYF.

This clonotype was seen a handful of times. The J gene is TRBJ2-1, the V gene TRBV5-6, with D perhaps matching TRBD2 (6 bases). V was trimmed by 0 bases and J by 4 bases, leaving 17 bases between them. CDR1 and CDR2 (germline): SGHDT, YYEEEE. The CDR3 is made up of 17 amino acids. CDR3 sequence (DNA): TGTGCCAGCAGCTTGGAGGTAGTAAGCGGGCGATACAATGAGCAGTTCTTC. Amino acid sequence: CASSLEVVSGRYNEQFF.

The J gene is TRBJ2-3, the V gene TRBV6-1; D might be TRBD2 (5 bases). V lost 1 base, J lost 0 bases, and 11 bases lay in between. The CDR3 is made up of 16 amino acids. Germline-derived CDR1 and CDR2 are MNHNS and SASEGT. The CDR3 nucleotides are TGTGCCAGCAGTGAAGGACTATCGACTAGCACAGATACGCAGTATTTT. Protein sequence: CASSEGLSTSTDTQYF.

The chain links TRBV7-3 to TRBJ2-1, with 8 bases aligning to TRBD1. The CDR3 runs 16 residues. V lost 4 bases to trimming and J lost 5 bases; unmatched junction nucleotides: 10. Germline CDR1 SGHTA, CDR2 FQGTGA. The DNA for the CDR3 is TGTGCCAGCAGCTCAACCGGGACAGGAACCGACAATGAGCAGTTCTTC. It encodes CASSSTGTGTDNEQFF.

The chain uses TRBV6-6 and TRBJ2-7, with 8 bases aligning to TRBD2. Trimming at V came to 6 bases and at J to 5 bases, leaving 9 bases not matched to a gene. The CDR3 runs to 14 residues. Germline V gives CDR1 MNHNY, CDR2 SVGAGI (reference sequence). CDR3 in DNA: TGTGCCAGCAGCCCTTTAGCGGGATTCGACGAGCAGTACTTC. Translation gives CASSPLAGFDEQYF.

The chain employs TRBV7-2 and TRBJ1-2; no definite D call. Trimming stripped 5 bases from V and 2 bases from J, with 21 bases between. The CDR3 totals 17 residues. The germline V gene has CDR1 SGHTA and CDR2 FQGNSA. DNA of the CDR3: TGTGCCAGCAGCCAGTATATCTCGGGAGGGTACAACTATGGCTACACCTTC. It is translated as CASSQYISGGYNYGYTF.

The gene calls are TRBV7-9 and TRBJ1-5, with D unclear. CDR3 size: 12 residues. Trimming removed 7 bases from V and 4 bases from J, with 8 bases in between. Germline V gene sequence: CDR1 SEHNR, CDR2 FQNEAQ (reference sequence). CDR3 sequence: CASNRDNQPQHF. Here the CDR3 DNA reads TGTGCCAGCAACCGAGATAATCAGCCCCAGCATTTT. Full variable domain (outside the CDR3, taken from reference TRBV7-9 and TRBJ1-5): DTGVSQNPRHKITKRGQNVTFRCDPISEHNRLYWYRQTLGQGPEFLTYFQNEAQLEKSRLLSDRFSAERPKGSFSTLEIQRTEQGDSAMYLCASNRDNQPQHFGDGTRLSIL.

Only a few counts were recorded for this clonotype. The chain links TRBV7-8 to TRBJ2-3; 9 bases map to TRBD2. The CDR3 sequence is 19 residues long. V shed 1 base, J shed 0 bases, and the junction held 11 bases outside the gene matches. The germline CDR1 and CDR2 sequences are SGHVS and FQNEAQ. CDR3 loop: CASSLGGLAGHTSTDTQYF. CDR3 DNA sequence: TGTGCCAGCAGCTTAGGGGGTCTAGCGGGACACACTAGCACAGATACGCAGTATTTT. Full variable domain (missing parts from reference TRBV7-8 and TRBJ2-3): GAGVSQSPRYKVAKRGQDVALRCDPISGHVSLFWYQQALGQGPEFLTYFQNEAQLDKSGLPSDRFFAERPEGSVSTLKIQRTQQEDSAVYLCASSLGGLAGHTSTDTQYFGPGTRLTVL.

There are a few counts of this clonotype. V usage is TRBV5-6 and J usage is TRBJ2-3; D gene unclear. The V gene lost 2 bases and the J gene lost 2 bases, with 9 bases spanning the gap. Germline assignment: CDR1 SGHDT and CDR2 YYEEEE. This CDR3 region has 14 residues. CDR3 residues: CASSFPTATDTQYF. The CDR3 DNA sequence: TGTGCCAGCAGCTTTCCGACGGCCACAGATACGCAGTATTTT.

The genes are TRBV12-3 or TRBV12-4 and TRBJ2-1, with D possibly being TRBD2 (7 bases). The CDR3 extends over 14 amino acids. Deletions cut 5 bases from V and 3 bases from J, with 11 bases between. The chain's CDR3 is CASSKGGDYNEQFF. DNA of the CDR3: TGTGCCAGCAGTAAAGGGGGGGACTACAATGAGCAGTTCTTC.

Turning to this clonotype: Since a much larger clone is just one base distant, this may be a read error. The J gene is TRBJ1-5, the V gene TRBV12-3 or TRBV12-4; perhaps TRBD1 as D (6 bases). CDR3 size: 14 residues. V was shortened by 10 bases and J by 3 bases, with 16 bases between the two germline ends. The CDR3 spells CANSPGTLNQPQHF. Here the CDR3 DNA reads TGTGCCAACAGCCCCGGGACACTCAATCAGCCCCAGCATTTT.

This clonotype was observed a few times. The rearrangement joins TRBV5-1 to TRBJ2-1; D ambiguous. Trimming removed 7 bases from V and 0 bases from J, with 11 bases in between. The V gene's germline CDR1 is SGHRS and CDR2 YFSETQ. This CDR3 comprises 14 residues. CDR3 coding DNA: TGCGCCAGCGAAGACGGTAACTCCTACAATGAGCAGTTCTTC. Residues: CASEDGNSYNEQFF.

This rearrangement joins TRBV28 to TRBJ2-5; no definite D call. Germline loops: CDR1 MDHEN, CDR2 SYDVKM. V lost 4 bases to trimming and J lost 1 base, with 7 bases between them. This CDR3 contains 13 residues. CDR3 sequence: CASSWTPQETQYF. Written as DNA, the CDR3 is TGTGCCAGCAGTTGGACCCCCCAAGAGACCCAGTACTTC.

The V and J genes are TRBV20-1 and TRBJ1-4, with a tentative D call TRBD1 (5 bases). Trimming removed 5 bases at V and 5 bases at J, with 15 bases between. The CDR3 loop spans 14 amino acids. Germline CDR1 and CDR2: DFQATT and SNEGSKA (reference sequence). CDR3 region: CSAPQDSHNEKLFF. CDR3 in DNA: TGCAGTGCTCCTCAAGACAGTCACAATGAAAAACTGTTTTTT.

The gene calls are TRBV3-1 and TRBJ2-6; TRBD1 matches 9 bases. Germline V CDR1 and CDR2: LGHDT, YNNKEL (reference sequence). The ends lost 3 bases at V and 2 bases at J; junction bases unmatched: 2. The CDR3 is 16 amino acids. DNA of the CDR3: TGTGCCAGCAGCCAGACAGGGGGTACTGGGGCCAACGTCCTGACTTTC. Translating it yields CASSQTGGTGANVLTF.

This clonotype has ten or more counts. The genes are TRBV4-2 and TRBJ2-7, with 9 bases identical to TRBD1. Per germline, CDR1 LGHNA and CDR2 YNFKEQ. This CDR3 has 15 residues. J gave up 5 bases and V 4 bases, and 9 bases lay outside the gene matches. CDR3 amino acids: CASSPTGQGTNEQYF. CDR3 coding DNA: TGTGCCAGCAGCCCCACAGGACAGGGGACAAACGAGCAGTACTTC.

The CDR3 sequence is CASSPPQRSSYNEQYF. CDR3 nucleotides: TGTGCCAGCAGCCCTCCCCAGCGGAGCTCCTACAATGAGCAGTACTTC. V and J are TRBV6-6 and TRBJ2-5; tentatively, D is TRBD2 (5 bases). There are 16 residues in the CDR3. Germline V gene sequence: CDR1 MNHNY, CDR2 SVGAGI (reference sequence). The V end lost 6 bases, the J end lost 11 bases, and 28 bases lay between the germline ends.

This clonotype has more than one count but fewer than ten. The chain combines TRBV7-2 with TRBJ2-1, with a tentative D call TRBD2 (6 bases). The germline V gene has CDR1 SGHTA and CDR2 FQGNSA. CDR3 length: 16 residues. Trimming pared 5 bases from V and 2 bases from J, leaving 16 bases between. The CDR3, as DNA: TGTGCCAGCAGCCCCCGGTTGGGGGGAACCTACAATGAGCAGTTCTTC. This codes for CASSPRLGGTYNEQFF.

The J gene is TRBJ2-7, the V gene TRBV20-1; tentative D call: TRBD1 (6 bases). In germline, CDR1 is DFQATT, CDR2 SNEGSKA (reference sequence). The V end lost 5 bases, the J end lost 7 bases, and 12 bases lay between the germline ends. This CDR3 is built from 11 residues. The DNA of the CDR3 is TGCAGTGCTGGGGGCTTTTGGGAGCAGTACTTC. Amino acid sequence: CSAGGFWEQYF.

The chain has TRBV20-1 and TRBJ2-1; D remains unclear. Trimming pared 3 bases from V and 5 bases from J, leaving 11 bases between. The germline gives CDR1 DFQATT, CDR2 SNEGSKA (reference sequence). The CDR3 loop spans 13 amino acids. CDR3 nucleotide sequence: TGCAGTGCTAGTCTAGGGCACCACAATGAGCAGTTCTTC. This translates into CSASLGHHNEQFF.